This TCR beta chain comes out of a study of T cell responses to AZD1222 COVID-19 vaccine. The wider study: Pooled together were second doses at about 4 or about 12 weeks. Study-level points and caveats: Spike-specific TCRs gained breadth and depth after people received two AZD1222 doses.

Germline values: CDR1 SGHTA, CDR2 FQGNSA. Trimming left V 0 bases short and J 4 bases short, with 12 bases between. This CDR3 region has 15 residues. To note about this clone: Its antigen is unknown.

The protocol was immunoSEQ multiplex PCR, while the TCRdb copy is restricted to in-frame clones and leaves out a portion. Among 100,000 to 130,000 clones listed, approximately 86% were seen once. This sequence was found in an adult in good health. This rearrangement joins TRBV7-2 to TRBJ1-2; D possibly corresponds to TRBD1 (6 bases). Sequenced here: peripheral blood, sampled on day 0 of AZD1222 vaccination. The CDR3 DNA reads as TGTGCCAGCAGCTTAGCGGGGGCCCCCATCTATGGCTACACCTTC. Translating it yields CASSLAGAPIYGYTF.